This T cell receptor beta chain emerged from a study of OX40 agonist ivuxolimab in advanced cancers. With respect to the entire study: Ivuxolimab was a fully human IgG2 agonistic monoclonal antibody targeting the costimulatory receptor OX40 (CD134). Intravenous ivuxolimab was administered to patients every 2 weeks at six dose levels: 0.01, 0.1, 0.3, 1.5, 3 and 10 mg/kg. Of the approximately 50 patients in dose escalation, 19 had hepatocellular carcinoma, roughly 15 had melanoma, 9 had renal cell carcinoma and 9 had head and neck cancer. A male proportion of 82.7% and a mean age of about 60 years, ranging from 23 to 79, were recorded for the dose-escalation cohort. Prior anti-PD-1, anti-PD-L1 or anti-CTLA-4 therapy was permitted, and roughly two fifths of dose-escalation patients had received checkpoint inhibitors. Partial responses occurred in three dose-escalation patients, of whom one had hepatocellular carcinoma and two had cutaneous melanoma. Peripheral TCRbeta sequencing was intended to test whether TCR sequence diversity was altered and clonal T-cell expansion was caused by ivuxolimab. The paper reports the monotherapy dose-escalation portion (N of about 47 patients) of the phase I ivuxolimab trial.

Trimming leaves V shorter by 6 bases and J shorter by 10 bases, with the junction holding 8 bases beyond the gene matches. There are 15 amino acids in the CDR3, from cysteine to phenylalanine inclusive. Only the CDR3 part of the read is kept: 45 bases, read in frame from the first base. Per the germline V gene, MDHEN is the CDR1 and SYDVKM is the CDR2. The trial excluded patients who had a history of autoimmune disease or who were on systemic immunosuppression. Peripheral blood for TCR sequencing was drawn from every dose cohort at baseline, at cycle 4 day 1 and at cycle 7 day 1. Samples came from an open-label, multicenter, first-in-human phase I dose-escalation trial of ivuxolimab. Adults with locally advanced or metastatic melanoma, renal cell, hepatocellular, or head and neck squamous cell carcinoma were enrolled in the trial. CD4+ and CD8+ T cells were sorted separately from peripheral blood before TCR sequencing.

Remarks on this clone: Its antigen is currently not known. No per-base quality is available; no much larger clone lies one base away.

Study-wide findings and limitations: The antigen specificity of the peripheral T cells that underwent clonal expansion was not determined. At doses from 0.1 to 3.0 mg/kg, clonal expansion was seen in both CD4+ and CD8+ blood T cells between baseline and week 6. Low levels of normalized T-cell clonal expansion were also seen in some nonresponding patients. Partial responders in the 0.1-3.0 mg/kg groups had among the lowest normalized peripheral clonal expansion, especially among CD8+ T cells. On average, CD8+ T cells showed more expanded clones than CD4+ T cells after ivuxolimab.

Genomic DNA was extracted from sorted cells for sequencing of the TCRbeta CDR3 region. The immunoSEQ Assay was used for sequencing of TCRbeta CDR3 regions. What TCRdb holds here is the immuneACCESS table cut down to in-frame rearrangements. Part of the clones is not present; checked against another copy, under half of the missing clones reflect an unresolved V gene, and the others are unexplained. The sample data list about 26,000 clones, and around nine tenths of these were observed just once. The ten largest clones represent 20% to 25% of the sample. This clonotype originated in an adult with an advanced solid tumor such as melanoma, head and neck, liver or kidney cancer. The material sequenced was CD4+ or CD8+ T cells sorted from blood, taken in a trial of the OX40 agonist ivuxolimab. The rearrangement joined TRBV28 to TRBJ2-1; 14 bases in the junction line up with TRBD2. The CDR3: CASSYGLAGGREQFF. The sequence in DNA is TGTGCCAGCAGCTACGGACTAGCGGGGGGAAGGGAGCAGTTCTTC.